This passage covers 4 T cell receptor beta chains from one sample sequenced in a study of blood T cell repertoires in COVID-19. Sequenced by immunoSEQ multiplex PCR; TCRdb stores in-frame clones only, minus some. The sample carries under 300,000 clones, 85% to 90% recorded once. Specimen: peripheral blood. The receptors originated from a woman in her 70s with active or convalescent COVID-19.

V is TRBV6-5 and J is TRBJ1-5; D may be TRBD1 (5 bases). This CDR3 is 15 amino acids long. V dropped 6 bases and J dropped 7 bases, with 19 bases sitting between them. CDR1 and CDR2 (germline): MNHEY, SVGAGI. The CDR3 DNA follows: TGTGCCAGCAGCCTAGGGAGGGGATTACGGCAGCCCCAGCATTTT. This gives the protein CASSLGRGLRQPQHF.

The chain joins TRBV5-4 to TRBJ2-5, with 8 positions matching TRBD2. The V and J ends lost 6 bases and 2 bases, in that order; junction bases with no gene match: 6. Germline CDR1 reads SGHNT; CDR2 reads YYREEE (reference sequence). The CDR3 loop spans 14 amino acids. CDR3 bases: TGTGCCAGCACCACGCGGGGGGTACAAGAGACCCAGTACTTC. Translated, it gives CASTTRGVQETQYF.

The V and J genes are TRBV29-1 and TRBJ2-1, with 9 bases that match TRBD1. In germline, CDR1 is SQVTM, CDR2 ANQGSEA. V shed 6 bases and J 7 bases; nucleotides not matched to a gene: 4. The CDR3 totals 12 residues. The CDR3 nucleotides read TGCAGCGTCCGACAGGGGGGGAATGAGCAGTTCTTC. Amino acids: CSVRQGGNEQFF.

Regarding this clone: At one of its ends the junction is not consistent with the germline gene, which may arise from a read error. The chain has TRBV10-2 and TRBJ1-5; 7 nucleotides match TRBD1. Germline V lookup: CDR1 WSHSY, CDR2 SAAADI. The CDR3 has 15 residues. The CDR3 DNA sequence: TGCCCCAGCAGACACGACAGGGAGGGCAATCAGCCCCAGCATTTT. It translates to CPSRHDREGNQPQHF.